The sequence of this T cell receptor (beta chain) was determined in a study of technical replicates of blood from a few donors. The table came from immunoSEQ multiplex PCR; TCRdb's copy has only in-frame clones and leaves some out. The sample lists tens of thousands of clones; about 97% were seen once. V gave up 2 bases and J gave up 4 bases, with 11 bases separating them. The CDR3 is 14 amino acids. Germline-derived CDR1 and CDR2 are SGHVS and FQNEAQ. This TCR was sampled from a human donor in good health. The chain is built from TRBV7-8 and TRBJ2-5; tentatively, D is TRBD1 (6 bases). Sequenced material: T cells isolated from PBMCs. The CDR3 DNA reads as TGTGCCAGCAGCTTACAGGGGACGAGAGAGACCCAGTACTTC. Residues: CASSLQGTRETQYF. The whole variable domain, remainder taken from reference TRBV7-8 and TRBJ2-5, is GAGVSQSPRYKVAKRGQDVALRCDPISGHVSLFWYQQALGQGPEFLTYFQNEAQLDKSGLPSDRFFAERPEGSVSTLKIQRTQQEDSAVYLCASSLQGTRETQYFGPGTRLLVL.